These 30 T cell receptor beta chains were all obtained from the same sample, sequenced in a study of cytomegalovirus exposure and HLA in healthy donors. The PCR ran on 60 Vbeta and 13 Jbeta primers. TCRdb keeps only in-frame clones here, not all; method: immunoSEQ multiplex PCR. The sample includes fewer than 200,000 clones, 80% to 85% of them seen just once. The source material was PBMCs. These receptors were collected from a woman aged 18-29 years in good health and CMV-seronegative.

The chain uses TRBV6-6 and TRBJ1-2; D is uncertain. V was shortened by 10 bases and J by 4 bases, with 10 bases between the two germline ends. The CDR3 is 11 residues long. Germline V CDR1 and CDR2: MNHNY, SVGAGI (reference sequence). The CDR3, as DNA: TGTGCCATCCAGGAGGGCTATGGCTACACCTTC. Protein: CAIQEGYGYTF.

The J gene is TRBJ2-1, the V gene TRBV5-4, with 9 bases aligning to TRBD2. Germline CDR1 reads SGHNT; CDR2 reads YYREEE (reference sequence). V gave up 4 bases and J gave up 4 bases; unmatched junction bases: 12. CDR3 length equals 17 residues. As DNA, the CDR3 is TGTGCCAGCAGCACCTCCCCGACGACTAGCGGATACAATGAGCAGTTCTTC. This sequence encodes CASSTSPTTSGYNEQFF. Looking up the rest from reference TRBV5-4 and TRBJ2-1 gives the full variable domain: ETGVTQSPTHLIKTRGQQVTLRCSSQSGHNTVSWYQQALGQGPQFIFQYYREEENGRGNFPPRFSGLQFPNYSSELNVNALELDDSALYLCASSTSPTTSGYNEQFFGPGTRLTVL.

The rearrangement links TRBV9 to TRBJ1-5; D gene uncertain. The V end lost 0 bases, the J end lost 3 bases, and 7 bases lay between the germline ends. The length of the CDR3 is 14 residues. Germline V gene sequence: CDR1 SGDLS, CDR2 YYNGEE. The DNA of the CDR3 is TGTGCCAGCAGCGTAGGCAGTCACAATCAGCCCCAGCATTTT. Protein: CASSVGSHNQPQHF.

The genes are TRBV15 and TRBJ2-5, with 11 bases matching TRBD1. Germline loops: CDR1 LNHNV, CDR2 YYDKDF (reference sequence). This CDR3 comprises 16 residues. The trim removed 1 base at V and 5 bases at J, leaving 6 bases unmatched. CDR3 DNA sequence: TGTGCCACCAGCAGAGTATCGGGACAGGGGGGCGAGACCCAGTACTTC. It specifies CATSRVSGQGGETQYF.

This sequence joins TRBV6-5 and TRBJ2-7, with 9 bases that match TRBD1. This CDR3 region has 14 residues. Germline V gives CDR1 MNHEY, CDR2 SVGAGI. The junction had 6 bases not matched to a gene; V was cut back by 7 bases and J by 2 bases. The CDR3 sequence: CASTKTGGPYEQYV. The CDR3 coding sequence is TGTGCCAGCACCAAAACAGGGGGCCCCTACGAGCAGTACGTC.

This clone was counted once. The chain combines TRBV10-1 with TRBJ2-1; 9 bases line up with TRBD2. The CDR3 contains 13 residues. The J segment lost 8 bases and the V segment lost 2 bases, leaving 1 base of the junction unmatched. Germline CDR1 WNHNN, CDR2 SYGVQD (reference sequence). CDR3 sequence (DNA): TGCGCCAGCAGTGAGGGCGGGAGGGATGAGCAGTTCTTC. This encodes CASSEGGRDEQFF.

This clone was found once. This chain joins TRBV27 and TRBJ2-7; TRBD2 might be the D (6 bases). V shed 10 bases and J shed 2 bases, with 21 bases lying between them. Germline V gives CDR1 MNHEY, CDR2 SMNVEV (reference sequence). There are 15 residues in the CDR3. The CDR3, as DNA: TGTGCCAACCATCCCGGGCGGGACCTTCCCTACGAGCAGTACGTC. Translated, it gives CANHPGRDLPYEQYV.

The gene calls are TRBV5-8 and TRBJ2-7; the match to TRBD1 covers 8 bases. CDR1 is SGHTS, CDR2 YDEGEE, per germline. V lost 5 bases and J lost 0; bases outside the gene matches: 7. The CDR3 extends over 15 amino acids. The chain's CDR3 is CASRRTGSSSYEQYV. The CDR3 DNA follows: TGTGCCAGCAGACGGACAGGGTCAAGCTCCTACGAGCAGTACGTC.

V is TRBV6-5 and J is TRBJ1-2; D ambiguous. The V gene lost 7 bases and the J gene lost 7 bases, with 13 bases spanning the gap. This CDR3 comprises 12 residues. CDR1 and CDR2 from the germline V gene are MNHEY and SVGAGI. The CDR3 coding sequence is TGTGCCAGCAACCGATATGGCAGTGGCTACACCTTC. Its protein is CASNRYGSGYTF.

The rearrangement uses TRBV4-1 and TRBJ1-4, with 8 positions matching TRBD1. This CDR3 has 15 amino acids. Germline V gives CDR1 MGHRA, CDR2 YSYEKL. The J segment lost 8 bases and the V segment lost 5 bases, leaving 10 bases of the junction unmatched. The CDR3 region is CASSSGQGVVEKLFF. DNA for the CDR3: TGCGCCAGCAGCAGCGGACAGGGTGTTGTGGAAAAACTGTTTTTT.

The chain carries TRBV5-6 and TRBJ2-7; perhaps TRBD1 as D (6 bases). Germline V lookup: CDR1 SGHDT, CDR2 YYEEEE. Trimming took off 2 bases at V and 3 bases at J, with 12 bases between the two ends. The CDR3 covers 14 residues. The CDR3 DNA reads as TGTGCCAGCAGCTTTATTTCCAGGGGCTACGAGCAGTACGTC. This gives the protein CASSFISRGYEQYV.

This chain uses TRBV7-6 with TRBJ2-3, with D unclear. The CDR3 runs 15 residues. The germline V and J ends were trimmed by 2 bases and 2 bases, with 11 bases remaining between them. CDR1 and CDR2 (germline): SGHVS, FNYEAQ. CDR3 amino acids: CASSLMADSTDTQYF. In nucleotides, the CDR3 is TGTGCCAGCAGCTTAATGGCGGATTCCACAGATACGCAGTATTTT. Variable domain in full (rest from reference TRBV7-6 and TRBJ2-3): GAGVSQSPRYKVTKRGQDVALRCDPISGHVSLYWYRQALGQGPEFLTYFNYEAQQDKSGLPNDRFSAERPEGSISTLTIQRTEQRDSAMYRCASSLMADSTDTQYFGPGTRLTVL.

The rearrangement uses TRBV2 and TRBJ2-5; 10 nucleotides agree with TRBD1. TRBJ2-7 explains the end of the DNA better; the J call may be wrong. CDR3 length: 15 residues. Germline V gene data show CDR1 as SNHLY and CDR2 as FYNNEI. The CDR3 is CASSLSGDRGYEQYF. DNA of the CDR3: TGTGCCAGCAGTCTTTCGGGGGACAGGGGCTACGAGCAGTACTTC.

The chain combines TRBV5-1 with TRBJ2-7, with 11 bases aligning to TRBD2. CDR1 and CDR2 (germline): SGHRS, YFSETQ. The CDR3 is 14 amino acids. V was clipped by 4 bases and J by 6 bases; unmatched bases: 6. In DNA form, the CDR3 reads TGCGCCAGCAGCCCTAGCGGGAGGTGGTGCGAGCAGTACTTC. Amino acids: CASSPSGRWCEQYF.

The gene calls are TRBV19 and TRBJ2-5; 10 bases fit TRBD1. Trimming removed 6 bases from V and 5 bases from J; junction bases left unmatched: 6. Germline V CDR1 and CDR2: LNHDA, SQIVND (reference sequence). The CDR3 totals 14 residues. Written as DNA, the CDR3 is TGTGCCAGTAGCCCGACAGGGGGCCAGGAGACCCAGTACTTC. It specifies CASSPTGGQETQYF.

This sequence joins TRBV2 and TRBJ2-3; no clear D. Germline V gene data show CDR1 as SNHLY and CDR2 as FYNNEI. Trimming left V 4 bases short and J 5 bases short, with 10 bases between. This CDR3 region has 13 residues. The CDR3 nucleotides read TGTGCCAGCAGTGGGCCTGATCAAGATACGCAGTATTTT. This codes for CASSGPDQDTQYF. The variable domain in full, completed from reference TRBV2 and TRBJ2-3, reads EPEVTQTPSHQVTQMGQEVILRCVPISNHLYFYWYRQILGQKVEFLVSFYNNEISEKSEIFDDQFSVERPDGSNFTLKIRSTKLEDSAMYFCASSGPDQDTQYFGPGTRLTVL.

The rearrangement joins TRBV27 to TRBJ2-7; 7 bases fit TRBD2. Germline loops: CDR1 MNHEY, CDR2 SMNVEV (reference sequence). CDR3 length: 18 residues. V lost 3 bases, J lost 4 bases, and 18 bases stayed unmatched. CDR3 amino acids: CASSLSPGEGQISYEQYF. Here the CDR3 DNA reads TGTGCCAGCAGTTTGAGCCCGGGGGAGGGGCAGATAAGTTACGAGCAGTACTTC.

The chain has TRBV7-9 and TRBJ2-7, with a weak D call TRBD1 (6 bases). Germline CDR1 reads SEHNR; CDR2 reads FQNEAQ (reference sequence). Trimming shortened V by 5 bases and J by 0 bases, and 8 bases separated the two germline ends. The CDR3 is 13 amino acids. CDR3 region: CASSPDSSYEQYV. Here the CDR3 DNA reads TGTGCCAGCAGCCCGGACAGCTCCTACGAGCAGTACGTC.

The chain recombines TRBV5-1 with TRBJ1-6; D perhaps matches TRBD1 (5 bases). The germline gives CDR1 SGHRS, CDR2 YFSETQ. V lost 2 bases and J lost 6, with 15 bases in between. The CDR3 totals 16 residues. The CDR3 DNA reads as TGCGCCAGCAGCTTTTACCCCGACAGTTCTAATTCACCCCTCCACTTT. This gives the protein CASSFYPDSSNSPLHF.

This rearrangement joins TRBV27 to TRBJ1-2; 8 bases line up with TRBD1. The length of the CDR3 is 15 residues. J lost 3 bases, V lost 4 bases, and 7 bases had no gene match. From germline, CDR1 is MNHEY and CDR2 SMNVEV (reference sequence). The CDR3 protein is CASSSAGTGDYGYTF. The CDR3 bases are TGTGCCAGCAGTTCCGCCGGGACAGGTGACTATGGCTACACCTTC.

The gene calls are TRBV10-3 and TRBJ2-3; TRBD1 matches at 7 bases. Germline V lookup: CDR1 ENHRY, CDR2 SYGVKD. The junction had 11 bases not matched to a gene; V was cut back by 4 bases and J by 4 bases. The CDR3 sequence is 16 residues long. The CDR3 sequence is CAISAKQGIGADTQYF. The CDR3 coding sequence is TGTGCCATCAGTGCCAAACAGGGGATCGGGGCAGATACGCAGTATTTT.

The CDR3 sequence: CASSARTGANTEAFF. The CDR3 DNA reads as TGTGCCAGCAGCGCCAGGACAGGGGCGAACACTGAAGCTTTCTTT. This rearrangement joins TRBV9 to TRBJ1-1; 9 nucleotides line up with TRBD1. Germline CDR1 is SGDLS and CDR2 is YYNGEE. J gave up 1 base and V 3 bases, and 4 bases lay outside the gene matches. CDR3 length equals 15 residues.

The chain is built from TRBV15 and TRBJ2-1; weak D call: TRBD1 (6 bases). The CDR3 has 18 amino acids. Deletions cut 3 bases from V and 0 bases from J, with 18 bases between. CDR1 and CDR2 from the germline V gene are LNHNV and YYDKDF (reference sequence). The CDR3 loop reads CATSSESTVQGSYNEQFF. CDR3 nucleotides: TGTGCCACCAGCAGCGAATCAACCGTACAGGGCTCCTACAATGAGCAGTTCTTC.

This sequence joins TRBV6-6 and TRBJ2-7; possibly TRBD1 for D (5 bases). The CDR3 extends over 13 amino acids. V was cut by 5 bases and J by 2 bases, with 10 bases left in between. The germline V gene has CDR1 MNHNY and CDR2 SVGAGI (reference sequence). The CDR3 here is CASSTGRAYEQYV. CDR3 in DNA: TGTGCCAGCAGTACAGGACGGGCCTACGAGCAGTACGTC.

The chain combines TRBV6-5 with TRBJ2-7, with TRBD2 identical over 13 bases. The CDR3 is 15 residues long. V lost 5 bases to trimming and J lost 2 bases; unmatched junction nucleotides: 3. CDR1 is MNHEY, CDR2 SVGAGI, per germline. Here the CDR3 DNA reads TGTGCCAGCAGTACGACTAGCGGGGGGCCCTACGAGCAGTACTTC. Its protein is CASSTTSGGPYEQYF.

The chain links TRBV5-1 to TRBJ2-5, with 9 bases lining up with TRBD1. With the DNA end fitting TRBJ2-7 better, the J assignment may be wrong. Germline CDR1 and CDR2: SGHRS and YFSETQ. The CDR3 loop spans 16 amino acids. The CDR3 DNA follows: TGCGCCAGCAGCTTGGCGACCGGGACAGGGTCCTACGAGCAGTACTTC. Translating gives CASSLATGTGSYEQYF.

This clone was observed a few times. The chain carries TRBV4-3 and TRBJ1-1; D call uncertain. Deletions cut 0 bases from V and 1 base from J, with 9 bases between. From germline, CDR1 is LGHNA and CDR2 YSLEER. There are 15 residues in the CDR3. CDR3 DNA sequence: TGCGCCAGCAGCCAAGATCTCGGAGGGAACACTGAAGCTTTCTTT. Translating it yields CASSQDLGGNTEAFF.

The J gene is TRBJ1-2, the V gene TRBV19; 9 nucleotides line up with TRBD1. Trimming cost V 7 bases and J 3 bases; bases outside gene matches: 12. This CDR3 region has 16 residues. Per germline, CDR1 LNHDA and CDR2 SQIVND (reference sequence). CDR3 in DNA: TGTGCCAGTATGGGACACCCGGGACAGGGATACTATGGCTACACCTTC. Encoded protein: CASMGHPGQGYYGYTF.

This sequence joins TRBV6-5 and TRBJ2-1, with 7 bases aligning to TRBD1. The V gene end was trimmed by 5 bases and the J gene end by 9 bases; junction bases not matched to a gene: 10. The CDR3 contains 14 residues. Germline V CDR1 and CDR2: MNHEY, SVGAGI. DNA of the CDR3: TGTGCCAGCAGTGAAGGGGGCGGCTCACGTGAGCAGTTCTTC. This gives the protein CASSEGGGSREQFF.

This clone was counted only a few times. The chain's CDR3 is CASSGGTSGRAGEQFF. The CDR3 DNA reads TGTGCCAGCAGTGGTGGGACTAGCGGGAGGGCAGGGGAGCAGTTCTTC. This chain links TRBV2 with TRBJ2-1, with 16 positions matching TRBD2. This CDR3 is 16 amino acids long. Trimming took 4 bases from V and 10 from J; bases not matched to a gene: 7. Germline CDR1 reads SNHLY; CDR2 reads FYNNEI.